This TCR beta chain was identified in a study of T cell responses to AZD1222 COVID-19 vaccine. This CDR3 comprises 15 residues. Data came from immunoSEQ multiplex PCR; TCRdb stores just in-frame clones and leaves some out. The repertoire has about 84,000 clones, 70% to 90% of them found once; the top ten carry approximately 1.6%. J is TRBJ1-2 and V is TRBV21-1; TRBD1 is the table's D call and was not checked against the DNA. TRBV21-1 corresponds to a pseudogene. The sample here was peripheral blood, taken on day 0 of AZD1222 vaccination. This receptor was identified in an adult in good health. For the CDR3, the DNA is TGTGCCAGCAGCAATAGCCAGGGAAGGAACTATGGCTACACCTTC. Its protein is CASSNSQGRNYGYTF.